This is a list of T cell receptor beta chains from one sample in a study of radiotherapy plus CTLA-4 blockade in lung cancer. Only in-frame clones appear in the TCRdb table, and some are missing; sequencing was by immunoSEQ multiplex PCR. Of 75,000 to 80,000 clones listed, approximately 86% were seen once; the top ten hold 0.87%. Source: peripheral blood, taken from a patient treated with radiotherapy plus ipilimumab. All receptors come from a human donor with non-small cell lung cancer who had stable disease on radiotherapy plus ipilimumab. Each CDR3 is given with its conserved first and last residue. The D gene is left open where the match is weak. A clone size is listed for some rows: how often the clone was seen (once, few, many), or a class if it is expanded.

J gene,D gene,V gene,clone size,CDR3 DNA,CDR3 protein
TRBJ1-5,TRBD1,TRBV6-1,-,TGTGCCAGCAGTCGGGACAGGGGGGAGCCCCAGCATTTT,CASSRDRGEPQHF
TRBJ1-3,-,TRBV6-5,-,TGTGCCAGCAGTTACTCACCCGGAAACACCATATATTTT,CASSYSPGNTIYF
TRBJ2-3,-,TRBV4-1,-,TGCGCCAGCAGCCAATCACTACCAGATACGCAGTATTTT,CASSQSLPDTQYF
TRBJ1-1,-,TRBV27,-,TGTGCCAGCAGTAAGAACACTGAAGCTTTCTTT,CASSKNTEAFF
TRBJ1-5,-,TRBV2,-,TGTGCCAGCAGTGAGGGGGGACTGGGGGTTCCCCAGCATTTT,CASSEGGLGVPQHF
TRBJ2-3,-,TRBV7-3,-,TGTGCCAGCAGCTTAACCGGTTCCACAGATACGCAGTATTTT,CASSLTGSTDTQYF
TRBJ1-5,TRBD1,TRBV9,-,TGTGCCAGCAGCTTTACAGGGGGAGCTCAGCCCCAGCATTTT,CASSFTGGAQPQHF
TRBJ2-2,-,TRBV9,-,TGTGCCAGCAGCCAAGGGGGGGCTCGCACCGGGGAGCTGTTTTTT,CASSQGGARTGELFF
TRBJ2-7,-,TRBV6-1,-,TGTGCCAGCAGCGGGATCTACGAGCAGTACTTC,CASSGIYEQYF
TRBJ2-7,-,TRBV30,-,TGTGCCTGGAGTGTAGGCAGCTCCTACGAGCAGTACTTC,CAWSVGSSYEQYF
TRBJ1-5,-,TRBV19,few,TGTGCCAGTAGTATAGGGGCAGGGGATCAGCCCCAGCATTTT,CASSIGAGDQPQHF
TRBJ1-1,-,TRBV27,-,TGTGCCAGCAGTTATGGAAGGAGGGGTGGGAACACTGAAGCTTTCTTT,CASSYGRRGGNTEAFF
TRBJ1-2,TRBD1,TRBV5-6,-,TGTGCCAGCAGCTCCTACAGGGACAGCTATGGCTACACCTTC,CASSSYRDSYGYTF
TRBJ2-3,-,TRBV5-1,once,TGCGCCAGCAGGAACGGGGCAGGGTTCACAGATACGCAGTATTTT,CASRNGAGFTDTQYF
TRBJ1-1,-,TRBV30,once,TGTGCCTGGCTCTCAGACGGAGCCACTGAAGCTTTCTTT,CAWLSDGATEAFF
TRBJ1-1,-,TRBV2,-,TGTGCCAGCAGGGGGTCGCCCGACACTGAAGCTTTCTTT,CASRGSPDTEAFF
TRBJ1-2,-,TRBV11-2,-,TGTGCCAGCAGCTTAATCCAGGGCTATGGCTACACCTTC,CASSLIQGYGYTF
TRBJ1-5,-,TRBV10-2,-,TGCGCCAGCAGTGAGTCGAACCAGCCCCAGCATTTT,CASSESNQPQHF
TRBJ2-6,-,TRBV11-2,few,TGTGCCAGCAGCCAACAGACAGCCGGGGCCAACGTCCTGACTTTC,CASSQQTAGANVLTF
TRBJ1-4,-,TRBV21-1,few,TGTGCCGGCTGGAGAAAACTGTTTTTT,CAGWRKLFF
TRBJ2-7,-,TRBV6-1,-,TGTGCCAGCAGGAGGATAAGGGGGAACGAGCAGTACTTC,CASRRIRGNEQYF
TRBJ1-4,-,TRBV10-1,once,TGCGCCAGCAGTGACTCGGGATTCAGAGAAAAACTGTTTTTT,CASSDSGFREKLFF
TRBJ2-7,TRBD1,TRBV5-6,-,TGTGCCAGCAGCTTGTTTACAGGGGGCGGCCCAAATATTAAATACGAGCAGTACTTC,CASSLFTGGGPNIKYEQYF
TRBJ2-3,TRBD1,TRBV6-1,-,TGTGCCAGCAGTACAGGACAGGGGGCATGGGATACGCAGTATTTT,CASSTGQGAWDTQYF
TRBJ1-5,-,TRBV25-1,-,TGTGCCAGCATAAGCTGGAAGCCCCAGCATTTT,CASISWKPQHF
TRBJ1-2,TRBD1,TRBV5-4,-,TGTGCCAGCAGCCAGGGGGGCAGTTCGCTGGGCGGCTACACCTTC,CASSQGGSSLGGYTF
TRBJ1-2,-,TRBV2,-,TGTGCCAGCAAGTTGGAAAAGGCTAACTATGGCTACACCTTC,CASKLEKANYGYTF
TRBJ2-6,TRBD1,TRBV7-9,-,TGTGCCAGCAGCCAGGGACAGGGGAGGTATGACTCTGGGGCCAACGTCCTGACTTTC,CASSQGQGRYDSGANVLTF
TRBJ2-3,TRBD2,TRBV9,-,TGTGCCAGCAGCGTAGTAGCGGGAGATTCAGATACGCAGTATTTT,CASSVVAGDSDTQYF
TRBJ1-3,-,TRBV7-8,-,TGTGCCAGCAGCTTAACAGGGCAGAACACCATATATTTT,CASSLTGQNTIYF
TRBJ2-7,-,TRBV10-2,once,TGCGCCAGCAGGGACCAGGGGACGACCTACGAGCAGTACTTC,CASRDQGTTYEQYF